These 2 T cell receptor beta chains were all obtained from the same sample, sequenced in a study of cytomegalovirus exposure and HLA in healthy donors. PCR involved 60 Vbeta and 13 Jbeta primers. Data came from immunoSEQ multiplex PCR; TCRdb stores just in-frame clones and leaves some out. The table lists 100,000 to 150,000 clones, 83% of them singletons. Sequencing was carried out using PBMCs. Receptors were obtained from a man younger than 35 in good health and CMV-seropositive.

This clone has only one observation. This chain joins TRBV13 and TRBJ1-1; D call uncertain. Germline V gene lookup returns CDR1 PRHDT and CDR2 FYEKMQ (reference sequence). V lost 5 bases and J 3 bases, leaving 16 bases between the germline ends. This CDR3 is built from 15 residues. In DNA form, the CDR3 reads TGTGCCAGCAGCCCCATGGAGCGTTCTGACACTGAAGCTTTCTTT. Residues: CASSPMERSDTEAFF.

The chain employs TRBV5-1 and TRBJ2-3, with 7 bases aligning to TRBD1. The CDR3 is made up of 14 amino acids. V lost 4 bases to trimming and J lost 5 bases; unmatched junction nucleotides: 7. Germline lookup yields CDR1 SGHRS and CDR2 YFSETQ. The CDR3 is CASSPDRVGDTQYF. The CDR3 coding sequence is TGCGCCAGCAGCCCCGACAGGGTGGGAGATACGCAGTATTTT. The full variable domain, with the rest looked up from reference TRBV5-1 and TRBJ2-3, is KAGVTQTPRYLIKTRGQQVTLSCSPISGHRSVSWYQQTPGQGLQFLFEYFSETQRNKGNFPGRFSGRQFSNSRSEMNVSTLELGDSALYLCASSPDRVGDTQYFGPGTRLTVL.